The 25 T cell receptor beta chains reported below all come from one sample, sequenced in a study of identical twins (dated by TCRdb to about 2016). The library relied on 5' RACE. TCRdb names Illumina HiSeq 2000 as the instrument used. The public reads were run again by TCRdb, first through fastp at Q25 and then through MiXCR, and only productive beta chains were kept. Entries that share a CDR3 protein sequence are merged under the most common genes and DNA. The sample table lists hundreds of thousands of distinct CDR3 sequences, approximately 9% of them with a count of one. The ten largest make up more than 0.75% of the sample. This same sample was also part of a study on yellow fever vaccine responses in identical twins.

Sequencing was done on a sample of PBMCs. The receptors derive from a woman aged 18-29 years in good health.

The chain carries TRBV14 and TRBJ2-3; D is undetermined. CDR3 length: 14 residues. Trimming cost V 1 base and J 6 bases, with 11 bases left between them. Germline CDR1 SGHDN, CDR2 FVKESK. The CDR3 DNA is TGTGCCAGCAGCCAAGTCGGAGTGAGGGATACGCAGTATTTT. It is translated as CASSQVGVRDTQYF.

The rearrangement uses TRBV7-2 and TRBJ2-7, with 8 positions matching TRBD2. Trimming at V came to 2 bases and at J to 4 bases, leaving 7 bases not matched to a gene. The germline gives CDR1 SGHTA, CDR2 FQGNSA. The CDR3 totals 15 residues. CDR3 in amino acids: CASSLQGERGYEQYF. The CDR3 bases are TGTGCCAGCAGCTTACAGGGAGAGCGGGGGTACGAGCAGTACTTC.

In its sample, this clonotype was seen a few times. The chain joins TRBV4-2 to TRBJ2-7; unclear D gene. Per germline, CDR1 LGHNA and CDR2 YNFKEQ. The CDR3 is made up of 15 amino acids. The V end was cut by 3 bases, the J end by 0 bases, with 12 bases between. The CDR3 spells CASSQSHGTSYEQYF. In DNA form, the CDR3 reads TGTGCCAGCAGCCAGTCCCACGGCACCTCCTACGAGCAGTACTTC.

This clonotype has a handful of counts. The CDR3 here is CATSDPVRGGDEQFF. DNA for the CDR3: TGTGCCACCAGTGATCCAGTCAGGGGGGGGGATGAGCAGTTCTTC. This sequence joins TRBV24-1 and TRBJ2-1; D might be TRBD1 or TRBD2, each matching 7 bases. In germline, CDR1 is KGHDR, CDR2 SFDVKD. V was cut by 3 bases and J by 8 bases, with 16 bases left in between. The CDR3 has 15 residues.

This clonotype appeared a few times. This chain uses TRBV20-1 with TRBJ2-7; TRBD1 matches at 7 bases. This CDR3 spans 13 amino acids. The germline V gene encodes CDR1 DFQATT and CDR2 SNEGSKA (reference sequence). DNA for the CDR3: TGCAGCATTCCGGGACAGAGCTCCTACGAGCAGTACTTC. Translation: CSIPGQSSYEQYF.

The chain has TRBV5-1 and TRBJ2-3; TRBD2 aligns across 8 bases. The V gene end was trimmed by 0 bases and the J gene end by 1 base; junction bases not matched to a gene: 4. The CDR3 totals 16 residues. CDR1 is SGHRS and CDR2 is YFSETQ in the germline V gene. The CDR3 coding sequence is TGCGCCAGCAGCTTGGCCGGGGGGGGAGGCACAGATACGCAGTATTTT. Translated, it gives CASSLAGGGGTDTQYF. Full variable domain (remainder filled in from reference TRBV5-1 and TRBJ2-3): KAGVTQTPRYLIKTRGQQVTLSCSPISGHRSVSWYQQTPGQGLQFLFEYFSETQRNKGNFPGRFSGRQFSNSRSEMNVSTLELGDSALYLCASSLAGGGGTDTQYFGPGTRLTVL.

This clonotype showed up just a few times. This chain links TRBV5-1 with TRBJ2-5; no reliable D call. CDR3 length: 13 amino acids. The germline CDR1 and CDR2 sequences are SGHRS and YFSETQ. The V gene lost 0 bases and the J gene lost 5 bases, with 8 bases spanning the gap. Here the CDR3 reads CASSLVGFETQYF. CDR3 sequence (DNA): TGCGCCAGCAGCTTGGTCGGGTTCGAGACCCAGTACTTC.

This clonotype was detected many times. The chain links TRBV11-2 to TRBJ2-1; 14 bases fit TRBD2. CDR3 length: 17 amino acids. V lost 3 bases, J lost 6 bases, and 7 bases stayed unmatched. Germline CDR1 is SGHAT and CDR2 is FQNNGV. The CDR3 protein is CASSLTGLAGAVNEQFF. Here the CDR3 DNA reads TGTGCCAGCAGCTTGACGGGACTAGCGGGGGCTGTCAATGAGCAGTTCTTC.

This chain links TRBV3-1 with TRBJ2-1, with TRBD2 matching 7 bases. CDR1 and CDR2 from the germline V gene are LGHDT and YNNKEL (reference sequence). Losses at the gene ends were 1 base for V and 15 bases for J; bases not matched to a gene: 9. This CDR3 spans 13 amino acids. CDR3 bases: TGTGCCAGCAGCCAAGCGAGCGGGGATAAACCGTTCTTC. This encodes CASSQASGDKPFF.

This clonotype occurred a few times. J is TRBJ1-4 and V is TRBV15; D remains ambiguous. Germline CDR1 reads LNHNV; CDR2 reads YYDKDF (reference sequence). The CDR3 is 11 residues long. V dropped 3 bases and J dropped 6 bases, with 2 bases sitting between them. CDR3 DNA sequence: TGTGCCACCAGCAGTTATGAAAAACTGTTTTTT. Protein sequence: CATSSYEKLFF. The complete variable domain, with remaining parts taken from reference TRBV15 and TRBJ1-4, reads DAMVIQNPRYQVTQFGKPVTLSCSQTLNHNVMYWYQQKSSQAPKLLFHYYDKDFNNEADTPDNFQSRRPNTSFCFLDIRSPGLGDTAMYLCATSSYEKLFFGSGTQLSVL.

This clonotype was counted between two and nine times. The chain has TRBV4-1 and TRBJ2-2, with D possibly TRBD2 on 5 matching bases. Germline CDR1 reads MGHRA; CDR2 reads YSYEKL. The CDR3 has 18 residues. V was pared by 1 base and J by 3 bases, with 18 bases between. The CDR3 region is CASSQGQARGGHTGELFF. The CDR3 nucleotides read TGCGCCAGCAGCCAAGGGCAGGCTCGAGGAGGCCACACCGGGGAGCTGTTTTTT.

This clonotype was recorded a few times. The chain joins TRBV6-4 to TRBJ2-3; possibly TRBD2 for D (6 bases). The CDR3 totals 15 residues. V dropped 2 bases and J dropped 4 bases, with 13 bases sitting between them. CDR1 and CDR2 (germline): MRHNA, SNTAGT. As DNA, the CDR3 is TGTGCCAGCAGTGACATCCACGGGAGCGCAGATACGCAGTATTTT. Its protein is CASSDIHGSADTQYF.

V gene TRBV2 combines with J gene TRBJ2-7; TRBD1 might be the D (7 bases). This CDR3 has 14 amino acids. V lost 6 bases, J lost 5 bases, and 17 bases lay in between. The germline V gene has CDR1 SNHLY and CDR2 FYNNEI. CDR3 protein: CASRETGRLHEQYF. DNA of the CDR3: TGTGCCAGCAGGGAGACAGGGAGGTTACACGAGCAGTACTTC. Variable domain in full (rest from reference TRBV2 and TRBJ2-7): EPEVTQTPSHQVTQMGQEVILRCVPISNHLYFYWYRQILGQKVEFLVSFYNNEISEKSEIFDDQFSVERPDGSNFTLKIRSTKLEDSAMYFCASRETGRLHEQYFGPGTRLTVT.

This sequence joins TRBV5-1 and TRBJ2-3; 10 bases fit TRBD1. Trimming took 5 bases from V and 4 from J; bases not matched to a gene: 7. CDR1 SGHRS and CDR2 YFSETQ come from the germline V gene. This CDR3 contains 15 residues. The CDR3 spells CASRPGTGDADTQYF. As DNA, the CDR3 is TGCGCCAGCAGACCCGGGACAGGGGACGCAGATACGCAGTATTTT. The whole variable domain, remainder taken from reference TRBV5-1 and TRBJ2-3, is KAGVTQTPRYLIKTRGQQVTLSCSPISGHRSVSWYQQTPGQGLQFLFEYFSETQRNKGNFPGRFSGRQFSNSRSEMNVSTLELGDSALYLCASRPGTGDADTQYFGPGTRLTVL.

This clonotype has only a few counts. The rearrangement uses TRBV20-1 and TRBJ2-2; no clear D. The CDR3 runs 12 residues. Trimming pared 3 bases from V and 1 base from J, leaving 3 bases between. Germline V gene lookup returns CDR1 DFQATT and CDR2 SNEGSKA (reference sequence). CDR3 in DNA: TGCAGTGCTAGCATGAACACCGGGGAGCTGTTTTTT. It translates to CSASMNTGELFF.

This clonotype was seen a few times. This chain uses TRBV9 with TRBJ2-1; 15 bases are a match to TRBD2. The V and J ends lost 4 bases and 6 bases, in that order; junction bases with no gene match: 8. The germline gives CDR1 SGDLS, CDR2 YYNGEE. This CDR3 is built from 17 residues. CDR3 DNA sequence: TGTGCCAGCAGCCCCGGACTAGCGGGGGGGCAGGGCAATGAGCAGTTCTTC. Translation: CASSPGLAGGQGNEQFF.

This clonotype occurred a few times. The V and J genes are TRBV5-1 and TRBJ2-7; 7 bases are a match to TRBD1. The CDR3 has 16 residues. V trimming: 0 bases; J trimming: 1 base; junction bases outside the gene matches: 7. The germline gives CDR1 SGHRS, CDR2 YFSETQ. DNA of the CDR3: TGCGCCAGCAGCTTGGCTCGGGACAGCCCTTCCTACGAGCAGTACTTC. Amino acid sequence: CASSLARDSPSYEQYF. Complete variable domain (other parts from reference TRBV5-1 and TRBJ2-7): KAGVTQTPRYLIKTRGQQVTLSCSPISGHRSVSWYQQTPGQGLQFLFEYFSETQRNKGNFPGRFSGRQFSNSRSEMNVSTLELGDSALYLCASSLARDSPSYEQYFGPGTRLTVT.

There are many counts of this clonotype. The chain combines TRBV29-1 with TRBJ2-3, with D unresolved. V lost 4 bases, J lost 0 bases, and 5 bases lay in between. The CDR3 runs 12 residues. Germline CDR1 and CDR2: SQVTM and ANQGSEA. CDR3 residues: CSVAVSTDTQYF. The DNA of the CDR3 is TGCAGCGTTGCAGTTAGCACAGATACGCAGTATTTT.

This clonotype has only a few counts. The chain recombines TRBV4-1 with TRBJ2-1, with 12 bases identical to TRBD2. This CDR3 is 16 amino acids long. Trimming at V came to 5 bases and at J to 6 bases, leaving 8 bases not matched to a gene. CDR1 is MGHRA and CDR2 is YSYEKL in the germline V gene. The CDR3 nucleotides read TGCGCCAGCAGCATCCGACTAGCGGGGGTCAGCAATGAGCAGTTCTTC. It is translated as CASSIRLAGVSNEQFF.

The chain combines TRBV29-1 with TRBJ2-1, with 7 bases lining up with TRBD1. CDR3 length: 15 amino acids. The germline gives CDR1 SQVTM, CDR2 ANQGSEA. With 2 bases clipped from V and 5 bases from J, the junction kept 9 bases outside the gene matches. DNA for the CDR3: TGCAGCGTTGAAAGGGACAGCCTAATGAACAATGAGCAGTTCTTC. It is translated as CSVERDSLMNNEQFF.

This clonotype was recorded a few times. CDR3 region: CASGRLRSANYGYTF. The CDR3 DNA sequence: TGTGCCAGCGGGCGGCTACGATCGGCTAACTATGGCTACACCTTC. V usage is TRBV12-3 or TRBV12-4 and J usage is TRBJ1-2; D unresolved. The V gene lost 8 bases and the J gene lost 0 bases, with 16 bases spanning the gap. The CDR3 has 15 residues.

This clonotype was seen only a few times. The chain combines TRBV19 with TRBJ2-7; 8 nucleotides agree with TRBD2. Germline CDR1 LNHDA, CDR2 SQIVND (reference sequence). V gave up 4 bases and J gave up 3 bases; unmatched junction bases: 5. The length of the CDR3 is 14 residues. The CDR3 loop is CASSNLAGSYEQYF. CDR3 bases: TGTGCCAGTAGTAACTTAGCGGGAAGCTACGAGCAGTACTTC.

This clonotype has only a few counts. The genes are TRBV28 and TRBJ2-1; TRBD2 matches 10 bases. The V gene's germline CDR1 is MDHEN and CDR2 SYDVKM. The V gene end was trimmed by 1 base and the J gene end by 3 bases; junction bases not matched to a gene: 6. The CDR3 loop spans 17 amino acids. The CDR3 here is CASSLFELAGIYNEQFF. CDR3 sequence (DNA): TGTGCCAGCAGTTTATTCGAACTAGCGGGGATCTACAATGAGCAGTTCTTC.

This clonotype was recorded a few times. The chain links TRBV3-1 to TRBJ2-5; TRBD1 or TRBD2 may be the D gene (5 bases each). The CDR3 loop spans 16 amino acids. Germline V CDR1 and CDR2: LGHDT, YNNKEL (reference sequence). Deletions cut 3 bases from V and 3 bases from J, with 17 bases between. The CDR3 DNA follows: TGTGCCAGCAGCCACCAGGGACGGGGCTATGAAGAGACCCAGTACTTC. Residues: CASSHQGRGYEETQYF.

This clonotype was detected only a few times. The rearrangement links TRBV11-2 to TRBJ2-1; 8 nucleotides agree with TRBD1. CDR3 length: 17 amino acids. The germline gives CDR1 SGHAT, CDR2 FQNNGV. The trim removed 0 bases at V and 8 bases at J, leaving 12 bases unmatched. CDR3 in DNA: TGTGCCAGCAGCTTAGAATCTCCAGGGGGCGTTTTGGATGAGCAGTTCTTC. Amino acid sequence: CASSLESPGGVLDEQFF.